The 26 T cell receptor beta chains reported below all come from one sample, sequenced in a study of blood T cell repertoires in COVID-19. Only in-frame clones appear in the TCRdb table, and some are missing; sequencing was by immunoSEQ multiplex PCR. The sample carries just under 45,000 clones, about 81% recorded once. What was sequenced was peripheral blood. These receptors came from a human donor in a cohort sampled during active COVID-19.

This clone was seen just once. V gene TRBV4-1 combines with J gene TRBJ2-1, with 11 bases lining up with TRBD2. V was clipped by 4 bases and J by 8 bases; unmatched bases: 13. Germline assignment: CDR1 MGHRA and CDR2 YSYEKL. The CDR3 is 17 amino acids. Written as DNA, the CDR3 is TGCGCCAGCAGCCTCGGCCCTAGCGGGGGGTCGTTAGATGAGCAGTTCTTC. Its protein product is CASSLGPSGGSLDEQFF.

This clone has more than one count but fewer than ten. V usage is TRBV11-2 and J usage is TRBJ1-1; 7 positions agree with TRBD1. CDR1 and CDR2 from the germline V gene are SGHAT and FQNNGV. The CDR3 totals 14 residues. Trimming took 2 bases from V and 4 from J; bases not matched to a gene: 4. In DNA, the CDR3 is TGTGCCAGCAGCTTATACAGGGACAGCACTGAAGCTTTCTTT. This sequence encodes CASSLYRDSTEAFF. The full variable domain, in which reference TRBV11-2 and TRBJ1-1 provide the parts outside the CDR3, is EAGVAQSPRYKIIEKRQSVAFWCNPISGHATLYWYQQILGQGPKLLIQFQNNGVVDDSQLPKDRFSAERLKGVDSTLKIQPAKLEDSAVYLCASSLYRDSTEAFFGQGTRLTVV.

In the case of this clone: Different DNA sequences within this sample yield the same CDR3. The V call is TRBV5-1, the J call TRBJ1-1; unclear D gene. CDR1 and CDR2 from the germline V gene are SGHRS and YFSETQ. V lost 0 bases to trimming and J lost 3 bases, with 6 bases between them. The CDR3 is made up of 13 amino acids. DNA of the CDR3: TGCGCCAGCAGCTTGGTAGGAGACACTGAAGCTTTCTTT. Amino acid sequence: CASSLVGDTEAFF.

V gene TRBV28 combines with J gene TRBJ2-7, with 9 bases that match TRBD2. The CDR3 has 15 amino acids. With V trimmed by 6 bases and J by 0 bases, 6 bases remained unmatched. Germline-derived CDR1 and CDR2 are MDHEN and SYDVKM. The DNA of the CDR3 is TGTGCCAGCAGGGGCGGGGGGGTCAGCTCCTACGAGCAGTACGTC. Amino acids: CASRGGGVSSYEQYV.

The CDR3 bases are TGCGCCAGCAGCTCGGGAGACGGGATTGGTCAGCCCCAGCATTTT. The encoded protein is CASSSGDGIGQPQHF. The V gene is TRBV5-1, the J gene TRBJ1-5; no clear D. Germline V gives CDR1 SGHRS, CDR2 YFSETQ. V was trimmed by 3 bases and J by 6 bases, leaving 16 bases between them. The CDR3 runs 15 residues.

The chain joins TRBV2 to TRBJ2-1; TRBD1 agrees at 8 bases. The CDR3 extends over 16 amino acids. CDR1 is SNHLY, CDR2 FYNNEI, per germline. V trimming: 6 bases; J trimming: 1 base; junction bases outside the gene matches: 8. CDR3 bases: TGTGCCAGCAGCGACCGGACAGGGCGATCCTACAATGAGCAGTTCTTC. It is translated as CASSDRTGRSYNEQFF.

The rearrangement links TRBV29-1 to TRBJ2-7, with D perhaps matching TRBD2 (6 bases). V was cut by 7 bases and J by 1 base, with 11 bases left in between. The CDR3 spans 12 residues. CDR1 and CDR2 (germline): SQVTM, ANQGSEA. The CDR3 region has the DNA TGCAGCGGAAGGGGAGGATCCTACGAGCAGTACTTC. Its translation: CSGRGGSYEQYF.

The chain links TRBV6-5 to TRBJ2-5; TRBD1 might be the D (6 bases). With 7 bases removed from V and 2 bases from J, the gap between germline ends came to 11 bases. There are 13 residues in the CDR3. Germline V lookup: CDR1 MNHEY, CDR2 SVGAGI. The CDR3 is CASNGQLQETQYF. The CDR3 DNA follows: TGTGCCAGCAATGGACAGCTTCAAGAGACCCAGTACTTC.

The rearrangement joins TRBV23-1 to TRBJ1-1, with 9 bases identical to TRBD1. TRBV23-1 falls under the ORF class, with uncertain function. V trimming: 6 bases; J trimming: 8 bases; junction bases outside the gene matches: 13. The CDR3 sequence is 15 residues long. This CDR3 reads CASRSKWDREIEAFF. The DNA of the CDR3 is TGCGCCAGCAGATCAAAATGGGACAGGGAAATCGAAGCTTTCTTT.

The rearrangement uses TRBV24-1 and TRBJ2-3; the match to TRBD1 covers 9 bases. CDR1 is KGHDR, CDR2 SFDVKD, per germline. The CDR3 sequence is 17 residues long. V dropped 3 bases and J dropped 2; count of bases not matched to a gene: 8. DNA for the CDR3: TGTGCCACCAGTGATACCTCCGGGACAGGGCCCACAGATACGCAGTATTTT. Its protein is CATSDTSGTGPTDTQYF.

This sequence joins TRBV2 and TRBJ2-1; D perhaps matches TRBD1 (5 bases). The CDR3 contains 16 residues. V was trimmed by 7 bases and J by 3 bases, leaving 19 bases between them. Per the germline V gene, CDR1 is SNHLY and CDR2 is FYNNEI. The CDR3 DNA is TGTGCCAGCAAGGTCTCAATCCTAGGGGACTACAATGAGCAGTTCTTC. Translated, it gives CASKVSILGDYNEQFF.

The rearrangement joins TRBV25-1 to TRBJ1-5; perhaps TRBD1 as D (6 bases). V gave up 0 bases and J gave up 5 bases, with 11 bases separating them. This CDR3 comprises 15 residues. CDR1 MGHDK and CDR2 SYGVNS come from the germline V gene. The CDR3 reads CASSEYGGAHQPQHF. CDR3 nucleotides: TGTGCCAGCAGTGAATATGGGGGGGCGCATCAGCCCCAGCATTTT.

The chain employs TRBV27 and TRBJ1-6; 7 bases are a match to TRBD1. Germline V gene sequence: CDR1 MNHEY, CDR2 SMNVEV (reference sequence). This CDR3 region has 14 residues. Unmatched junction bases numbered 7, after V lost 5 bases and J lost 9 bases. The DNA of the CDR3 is TGTGCCAGCAGTGTACAGGGGCTAGGTTCACCCCTCCACTTT. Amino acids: CASSVQGLGSPLHF.

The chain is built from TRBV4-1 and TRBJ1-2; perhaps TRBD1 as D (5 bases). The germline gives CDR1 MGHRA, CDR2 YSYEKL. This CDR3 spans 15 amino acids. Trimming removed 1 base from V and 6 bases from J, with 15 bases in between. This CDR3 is CASSQGGVVLNGYTF. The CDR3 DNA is TGCGCCAGCAGCCAAGGGGGGGTGGTTTTGAATGGCTACACCTTC.

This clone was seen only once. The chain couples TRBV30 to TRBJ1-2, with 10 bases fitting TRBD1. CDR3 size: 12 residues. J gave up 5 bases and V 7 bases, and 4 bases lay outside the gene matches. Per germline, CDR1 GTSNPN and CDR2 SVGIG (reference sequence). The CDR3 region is CAYRTGGYGYTF. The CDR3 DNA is TGTGCCTATCGGACAGGGGGTTATGGCTACACCTTC.

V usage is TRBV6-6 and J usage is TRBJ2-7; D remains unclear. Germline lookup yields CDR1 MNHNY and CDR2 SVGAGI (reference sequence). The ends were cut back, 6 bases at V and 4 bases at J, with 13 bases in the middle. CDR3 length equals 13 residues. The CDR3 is CASSLPGSYEQYF. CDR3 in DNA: TGTGCCAGCAGCCTTCCTGGTAGTTACGAGCAGTACTTC.

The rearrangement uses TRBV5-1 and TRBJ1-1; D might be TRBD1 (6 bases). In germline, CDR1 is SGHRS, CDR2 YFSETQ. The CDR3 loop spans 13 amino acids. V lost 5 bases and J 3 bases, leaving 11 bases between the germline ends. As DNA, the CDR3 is TGCGCCAGCAGGGAACAGGGATACACTGAAGCTTTCTTT. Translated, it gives CASREQGYTEAFF.

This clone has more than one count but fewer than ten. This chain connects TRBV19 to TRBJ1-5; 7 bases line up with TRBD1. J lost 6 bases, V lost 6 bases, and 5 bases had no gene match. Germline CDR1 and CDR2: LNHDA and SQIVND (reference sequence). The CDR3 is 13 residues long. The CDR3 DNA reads TGTGCCAGTAGCTTTGGACAGGCTCAGCCCCAGCATTTT. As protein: CASSFGQAQPQHF.

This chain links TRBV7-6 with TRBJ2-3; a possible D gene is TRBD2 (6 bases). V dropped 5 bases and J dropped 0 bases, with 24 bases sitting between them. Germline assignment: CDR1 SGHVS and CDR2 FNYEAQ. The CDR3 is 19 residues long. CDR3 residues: CASSHSWRGSTLSTDTQYF. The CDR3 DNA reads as TGTGCCAGCAGCCACTCCTGGAGGGGCTCGACCTTAAGCACAGATACGCAGTATTTT.

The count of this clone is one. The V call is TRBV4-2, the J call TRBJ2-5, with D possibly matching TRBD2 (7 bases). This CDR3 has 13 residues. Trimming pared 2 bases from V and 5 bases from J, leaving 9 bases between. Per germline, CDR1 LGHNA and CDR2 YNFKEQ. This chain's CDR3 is CASSQRGGETQYF. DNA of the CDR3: TGTGCCAGCAGCCAAAGGGGGGGGGAGACCCAGTACTTC.

This chain's CDR3 is CASSFGQGNQPQHF. The CDR3, as DNA: TGTGCCAGCAGTTTTGGTCAGGGCAATCAGCCCCAGCATTTT. This sequence joins TRBV28 and TRBJ1-5; no firm D call. The CDR3 spans 14 residues. Trimming took 3 bases from V and 2 from J, leaving 8 bases between them. Looked up from germline, CDR1 is MDHEN and CDR2 is SYDVKM.

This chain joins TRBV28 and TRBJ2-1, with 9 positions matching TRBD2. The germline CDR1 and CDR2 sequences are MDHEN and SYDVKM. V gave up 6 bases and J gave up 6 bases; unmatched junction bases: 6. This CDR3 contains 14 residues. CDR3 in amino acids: CASRGGGAGNEQFF. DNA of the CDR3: TGTGCCAGCAGAGGCGGGGGGGCCGGCAATGAGCAGTTCTTC. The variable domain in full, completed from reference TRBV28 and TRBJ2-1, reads DVKVTQSSRYLVKRTGEKVFLECVQDMDHENMFWYRQDPGLGLRLIYFSYDVKMKEKGDIPEGYSVSREKKERFSLILESASTNQTSMYLCASRGGGAGNEQFFGPGTRLTVL.

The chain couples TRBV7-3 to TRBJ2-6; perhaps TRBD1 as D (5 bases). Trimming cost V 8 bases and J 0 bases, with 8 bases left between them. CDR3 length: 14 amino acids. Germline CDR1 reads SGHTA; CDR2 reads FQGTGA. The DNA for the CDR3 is TGTGCCAGCGGACATCCCTCTGGGGCCAACGTCCTGACTTTC. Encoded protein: CASGHPSGANVLTF.

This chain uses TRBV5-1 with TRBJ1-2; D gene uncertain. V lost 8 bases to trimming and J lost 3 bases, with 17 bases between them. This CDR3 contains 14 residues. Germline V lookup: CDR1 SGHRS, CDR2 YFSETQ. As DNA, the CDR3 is TGCGCCAGTTCGATCGGTTTAGGAGACTATGGCTACACCTTC. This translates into CASSIGLGDYGYTF.

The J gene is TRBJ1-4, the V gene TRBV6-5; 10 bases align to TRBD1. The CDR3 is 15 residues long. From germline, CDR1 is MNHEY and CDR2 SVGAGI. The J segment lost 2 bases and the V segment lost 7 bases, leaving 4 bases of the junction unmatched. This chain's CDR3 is CASKDRGFTNEKLFF. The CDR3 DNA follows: TGTGCCAGCAAGGACAGGGGGTTTACTAATGAAAAACTGTTTTTT.

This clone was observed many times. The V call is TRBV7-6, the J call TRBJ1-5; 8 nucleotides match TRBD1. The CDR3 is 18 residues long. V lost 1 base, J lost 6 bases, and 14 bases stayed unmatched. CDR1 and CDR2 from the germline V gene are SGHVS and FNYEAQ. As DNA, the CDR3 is TGTGCCAGCAGCTTAGGTGGGGCAGGGGGCCGGGTTGGTCAGCCCCAGCATTTT. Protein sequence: CASSLGGAGGRVGQPQHF.